These T cell receptor beta chains were read from a single sample in a study of CD8 T cells in Susac syndrome. Using its own MiXCR run on the immunoSEQ multiplex PCR reads, TCRdb lists one record per CDR3 protein. This sample has around 230,000 distinct CDR3 sequences, with almost 97% found just once. Sequenced input: CD4+ T cells from PBMCs. Every receptor here comes from a human donor with Susac syndrome. The CDR3 runs from the conserved cysteine through the conserved F or W. The D gene is left open where the match is weak. A clone size is listed for some rows: how often the clone was seen (once, few, many), or a class if it is expanded.

V: TRBV28; J: TRBJ2-1; size: few; D: -; length: 12; CDR3: CASSRAGNEQFF; DNA: TGTGCCAGCAGCCGCGCAGGCAATGAGCAGTTCTTC
V: TRBV3-1; J: TRBJ2-1; size: once; D: TRBD2; length: 15; CDR3: CASSQGGELAVEQFF; DNA: TGTGCCAGCAGCCAAGGGGGTGAACTAGCGGTTGAGCAGTTCTTC
V: TRBV29-1; J: TRBJ1-1; size: -; D: -; length: 14; CDR3: CSVEVAGANTEAFF; DNA: TGCAGCGTTGAAGTAGCCGGGGCGAACACTGAAGCTTTCTTT
V: TRBV20-1; J: TRBJ2-7; size: -; D: TRBD1; length: 15; CDR3: CSARDSDRGFHEQYF; DNA: TGCAGTGCTAGAGATTCGGACAGGGGGTTTCACGAGCAGTACTTC
V: TRBV2; J: TRBJ1-2; size: -; D: -; length: 14; CDR3: CASTLRGETYGYTF; DNA: TGTGCCAGCACTCTAAGGGGGGAAACGTATGGCTACACCTTC
V: TRBV28; J: TRBJ1-4; size: -; D: TRBD1; length: 14; CDR3: CASSLGQGDEKLFF; DNA: TGTGCCAGCAGTCTCGGACAGGGGGATGAAAAACTGTTTTTT
V: TRBV5-1; J: TRBJ2-3; size: -; D: -; length: 15; CDR3: CASSLGTYSTDTQYF; DNA: TGCGCCAGCAGCTTGGGGACATACAGTACGGATACGCAGTATTTT
V: TRBV7-9; J: TRBJ2-3; size: -; D: -; length: 12; CDR3: CASSLQRDTQYF; DNA: TGTGCCAGCAGCTTACAGAGAGATACGCAGTATTTT
V: TRBV20-1; J: TRBJ2-1; size: -; D: TRBD1; length: 16; CDR3: CSARDVYGTGRYEQFF; DNA: TGCAGTGCTAGAGATGTCTATGGGACAGGGAGGTATGAGCAGTTCTTC
V: TRBV7-9; J: TRBJ2-1; size: -; D: -; length: 9; CDR3: CASSLAQPF; DNA: TGTGCCAGCAGCTTAGCACAGCCCTTC
V: TRBV20-1; J: TRBJ2-3; size: -; D: TRBD2; length: 15; CDR3: CSASSAGEGADTQYF; DNA: TGCAGTGCTAGCTCAGCGGGAGAAGGGGCAGATACGCAGTATTTT
V: TRBV6-2/TRBV6-3; J: TRBJ1-4; size: -; D: -; length: 15; CDR3: CASSLLRKRGEKLFF; DNA: TGTGCCAGCAGTTTATTGAGGAAACGGGGGGAAAAACTGTTTTTT
V: TRBV5-4; J: TRBJ2-1; size: -; D: -; length: 12; CDR3: CASRERTGEQFF; DNA: TGTGCCAGCAGGGAAAGAACAGGTGAGCAGTTCTTC
V: TRBV20-1; J: TRBJ2-1; size: -; D: -; length: 14; CDR3: CSARATWRTNEQFF; DNA: TGCAGTGCTAGAGCTACGTGGCGCACCAATGAGCAGTTCTTC
V: TRBV14; J: TRBJ2-5; size: -; D: TRBD2; length: 17; CDR3: CASSQTTSGRYQETQYF; DNA: TGTGCCAGCAGCCAGACAACTAGCGGGAGGTACCAAGAGACCCAGTACTTC
V: TRBV20-1; J: TRBJ2-1; size: once; D: TRBD2; length: 14; CDR3: CSASPSGSWNEQFF; DNA: TGCAGTGCTAGTCCCAGCGGGAGCTGGAATGAGCAGTTCTTC
V: TRBV12-3/TRBV12-4; J: TRBJ1-2; size: -; D: TRBD1; length: 15; CDR3: CASSTGTGSSYGYTF; DNA: TGTGCCAGCAGTACCGGGACAGGGAGTAGCTATGGCTACACCTTC
V: TRBV7-9; J: TRBJ2-1; size: -; D: TRBD2; length: 19; CDR3: CASSLASISGLAGYNEQFF; DNA: TGTGCCAGCAGCTTAGCCTCTATATCGGGACTAGCGGGATACAATGAGCAGTTCTTC
V: TRBV6-5; J: TRBJ2-1; size: -; D: -; length: 15; CDR3: CASSSQGASYNEQFF; DNA: TGTGCCAGCAGTTCCCAGGGCGCCTCCTACAATGAGCAGTTCTTC
V: TRBV4-2; J: TRBJ2-7; size: -; D: -; length: 17; CDR3: CASSHGDLAERPYEQYF; DNA: TGTGCCAGCAGCCATGGCGATTTGGCGGAGCGACCCTACGAGCAGTACTTC
V: TRBV11-3; J: TRBJ1-2; size: -; D: -; length: 14; CDR3: CASSLMLGVYGYTF; DNA: TGTGCCAGCAGCTTAATGTTAGGGGTCTATGGCTACACCTTC
V: TRBV7-9; J: TRBJ2-7; size: -; D: TRBD2; length: 16; CDR3: CASSPGGLAGDHEQYF; DNA: TGTGCCAGCAGCCCAGGGGGACTAGCGGGGGACCACGAGCAGTACTTC
V: TRBV29-1; J: TRBJ1-2; size: once; D: -; length: 14; CDR3: CSVERGRGSVGYTF; DNA: TGCAGCGTTGAAAGGGGGAGGGGATCGGTCGGCTACACCTTC